This is a list of T cell receptor beta chains from one sample in a study of T cells in localized non-small cell lung cancer. Profiled with immunoSEQ multiplex PCR; TCRdb holds only in-frame clones, not every one. The data contain roughly 25,000 clones, 92% of them singletons. The sample consisted of peripheral blood, taken before any cancer treatment. The receptors come from a man aged 35 to 69 with stage III squamous cell lung carcinoma. Each CDR3 is given with its conserved first and last residue. Each record gives: J gene, clone size, V gene, CDR3 protein. Expanded clones are given a class, and other clones once, few, many or no size at all.

J: TRBJ2-3
size: .
V: TRBV5-1
CDR3: CASSLARTGGSDTQYF

J: TRBJ2-2
size: .
V: TRBV28
CDR3: CASSFVSGELFF

J: TRBJ2-7
size: .
V: TRBV20-1
CDR3: CSARDSDEQYF

J: TRBJ2-5
size: .
V: TRBV11-2
CDR3: CASSFSDGGTQYF

J: TRBJ2-5
size: .
V: TRBV6-5
CDR3: CASSLLAGGRETQYF

J: TRBJ2-4
size: once
V: TRBV29-1
CDR3: CSVEEQLIQYF

J: TRBJ2-7
size: .
V: TRBV6-6
CDR3: CASSALGYEQYF

J: TRBJ2-7
size: .
V: TRBV6-5
CDR3: CASSSTSYEQYF

J: TRBJ1-6
size: .
V: TRBV30
CDR3: CAWKSWTGQSPLHF

J: TRBJ2-2
size: .
V: TRBV6-5
CDR3: CASSYSGLAPIGELFF

J: TRBJ1-2
size: .
V: TRBV6-4
CDR3: CASSAFGGRDYGYTF

J: TRBJ2-7
size: .
V: TRBV11-2
CDR3: CASSLAGGSPLEQYF

J: TRBJ1-1
size: .
V: TRBV5-6
CDR3: CASSLVSSRTNTEAFF

J: TRBJ2-1
size: .
V: TRBV5-6
CDR3: CASSHLRNRSYNEQFF

J: TRBJ2-1
size: .
V: TRBV4-3
CDR3: CASSQTSGGDREQFF

J: TRBJ2-2
size: .
V: TRBV14
CDR3: CASSQGRTDNTGELFF

J: TRBJ2-7
size: once
V: TRBV5-1
CDR3: CASRQGENEQYF

J: TRBJ2-7
size: .
V: TRBV10-2
CDR3: CASMTSGSYEQYF

J: TRBJ1-3
size: .
V: TRBV18
CDR3: CASSRQQGVVSGNTIYF

J: TRBJ2-2
size: .
V: TRBV5-1
CDR3: CASSLEELASGELFF

J: TRBJ2-7
size: .
V: TRBV27
CDR3: CASSLRGSIYEQYF

J: TRBJ2-3
size: .
V: TRBV6-1
CDR3: CASSELSGGRTDTQYF

J: TRBJ2-4
size: .
V: TRBV10-3
CDR3: CAIRQGLAENIQYF

J: TRBJ2-7
size: .
V: TRBV5-6
CDR3: CASSLGAYEQYF

J: TRBJ1-1
size: .
V: TRBV7-7
CDR3: CASSLPTNVNTEAFF

J: TRBJ2-4
size: once
V: TRBV27
CDR3: CASSLGLQGNGAKNIQYF

J: TRBJ2-1
size: .
V: TRBV14
CDR3: CASSQGLPSAIYNEQFF

J: TRBJ1-3
size: .
V: TRBV18
CDR3: CASSPADQGNGNTIYF

J: TRBJ1-6
size: .
V: TRBV11-2
CDR3: CASSPRSKDSPLHF

J: TRBJ2-2
size: .
V: TRBV27
CDR3: CASTLDRLNTGELFF

J: TRBJ1-1
size: .
V: TRBV9
CDR3: CASSVLTGKYTEAFF

J: TRBJ2-3
size: few
V: TRBV28
CDR3: CATLSPQLGTDTQYF

J: TRBJ2-7
size: .
V: TRBV28
CDR3: CASRNRDRDEQYF

J: TRBJ1-1
size: once
V: TRBV30
CDR3: CAWSRDRERNTEAFF

J: TRBJ2-2
size: .
V: TRBV4-1
CDR3: CASSRTGTGARSANTGELFF

J: TRBJ2-4
size: .
V: TRBV28
CDR3: CASSFSVAKNIQYF

J: TRBJ1-5
size: .
V: TRBV4-3
CDR3: CASSQSRLGQGQPQHF

J: TRBJ2-3
size: .
V: TRBV5-6
CDR3: CASSLWAGLTQYF

J: TRBJ2-3
size: .
V: TRBV10-3
CDR3: CAISQGLAGSGTDTQYF

J: TRBJ2-5
size: .
V: TRBV5-1
CDR3: CASSSEGQGETQYF

J: TRBJ2-3
size: .
V: TRBV7-9
CDR3: CASSSPANDTQYF

J: TRBJ2-1
size: .
V: TRBV27
CDR3: CASSLAGQGFGEQFF

J: TRBJ1-1
size: .
V: TRBV11-2
CDR3: CASSLVTGNTEAFF

J: TRBJ2-2
size: .
V: TRBV6-4
CDR3: CASSTTSGGANGELFF

J: TRBJ1-5
size: .
V: TRBV7-9
CDR3: CASSLNRDQPQHF